The next 3 T cell receptor beta chains were all read from a single sample in a study of CD8+ T cells in alopecia areata. After isolation, RNA underwent reverse transcription to generate cDNA as the sequencing template. Using immunoSEQ multiplex PCR, the repertoire was profiled, and TCRdb retains in-frame clones only, with some absent. The table has a few hundred thousand clones, around three fifths seen once. Sequencing used CD8+ T cells sorted from blood. The receptors originated from a human donor in good health.

A few counts support this clone. V is TRBV27 and J is TRBJ2-1, with D tentatively TRBD2 (5 bases). V shed 5 bases and J shed 7 bases, with 6 bases lying between them. The CDR3 is 11 residues long. Germline V gene sequence: CDR1 MNHEY, CDR2 SMNVEV (reference sequence). CDR3 nucleotides: TGTGCCAGCAGTAGGACTAATGAGCAGTTCTTC. Translation gives CASSRTNEQFF.

The J gene is TRBJ2-1, the V gene TRBV13; D is perhaps TRBD1 or TRBD2 (6 bases each). The CDR3 is made up of 15 amino acids. Germline V gives CDR1 PRHDT, CDR2 FYEKMQ (reference sequence). The ends were cut back, 0 bases at V and 9 bases at J, with 15 bases in the middle. The CDR3 nucleotides read TGTGCCAGCAGCTTAGGCTCACGGGGGCTAGCTGAGCAGTTCTTC. Protein: CASSLGSRGLAEQFF.

A few counts support this clone. The J gene is TRBJ1-1, the V gene TRBV6-1; 8 nucleotides line up with TRBD1. Germline-derived CDR1 and CDR2 are MNHNS and SASEGT. This CDR3 has 12 residues. V was pared by 10 bases and J by 11 bases, with 12 bases of the junction left unmatched. CDR3 DNA: TGTGCCACCACCCCAGGGGGACAGGTGGCTTTCTTT. Translated: CATTPGGQVAFF.